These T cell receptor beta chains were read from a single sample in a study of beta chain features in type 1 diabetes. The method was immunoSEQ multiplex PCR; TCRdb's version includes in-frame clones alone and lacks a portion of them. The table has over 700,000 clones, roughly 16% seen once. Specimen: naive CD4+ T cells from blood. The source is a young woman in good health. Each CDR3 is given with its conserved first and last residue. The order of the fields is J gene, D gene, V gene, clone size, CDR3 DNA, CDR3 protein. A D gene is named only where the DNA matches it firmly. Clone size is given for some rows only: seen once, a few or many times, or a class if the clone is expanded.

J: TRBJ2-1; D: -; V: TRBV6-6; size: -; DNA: TGTGCCAGCAGTGCGACTATATCAGCTGAGCAGTTCTTC; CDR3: CASSATISAEQFF
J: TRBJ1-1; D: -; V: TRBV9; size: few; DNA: TGTGCCAGCAGCGCCCGGGACAACCAGAACACTGAAGCTTTCTTT; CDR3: CASSARDNQNTEAFF
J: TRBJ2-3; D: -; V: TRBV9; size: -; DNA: TGTGCCAGCAGCCCCCCGGGACGTAAGTTCACAGATACGCAGTATTTT; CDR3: CASSPPGRKFTDTQYF
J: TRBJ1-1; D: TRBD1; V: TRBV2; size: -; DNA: TGTGCCAGCAGCCCCCACCCGATAAGGACAGGGACTGAAGCTTTCTTT; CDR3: CASSPHPIRTGTEAFF
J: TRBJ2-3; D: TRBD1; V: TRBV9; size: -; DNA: TGTGCCAGCAGCACGACAGGGGTCACAGATACGCAGTATTTT; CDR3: CASSTTGVTDTQYF
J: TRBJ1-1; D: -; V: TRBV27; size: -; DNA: TGTGCCAGCATCAGATGGTTGGGGGGGAACACTGAAGCTTTCTTT; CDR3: CASIRWLGGNTEAFF
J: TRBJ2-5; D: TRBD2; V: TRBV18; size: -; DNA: TGTGCCAGTTCCGGGGGGAGCCAAGAGACCCAGTACTTC; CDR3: CASSGGSQETQYF
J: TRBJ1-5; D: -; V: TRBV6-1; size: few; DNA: TGTGCCAGCAGGGTAGAGGTGACCCAGCATTTT; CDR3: CASRVEVTQHF
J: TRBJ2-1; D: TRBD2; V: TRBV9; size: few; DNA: TGTGCCAGCAGCGCTAGCGGGAGCGCGGATGAGCAGTTCTTC; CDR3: CASSASGSADEQFF
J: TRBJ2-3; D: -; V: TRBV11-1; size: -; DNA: TGTGCCAGCAGCGTCGGACTGTTTAGAGTCACAGATACGCAGTATTTT; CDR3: CASSVGLFRVTDTQYF
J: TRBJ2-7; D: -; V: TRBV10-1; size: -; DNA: TGCGCCAGCCACGTCGAGAACGAGCAGTACTTC; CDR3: CASHVENEQYF
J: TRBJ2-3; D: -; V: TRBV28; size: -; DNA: TGTGCCAGCAGTTTTGGGGGGGTAGGGACAAGGCAGTATTTT; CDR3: CASSFGGVGTRQYF
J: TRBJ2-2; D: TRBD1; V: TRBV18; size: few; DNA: TGTGCCAGCTCACCGTTTGTCAGGGGGCGAAATGCGGAGCTGTTTTTT; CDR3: CASSPFVRGRNAELFF
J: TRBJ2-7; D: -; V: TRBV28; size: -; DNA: TGTGCCAGCAGCCCCTACCGGAGGTCCTACGAGCAGTACTTC; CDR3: CASSPYRRSYEQYF